What follows are 25 T cell receptor beta chains derived from one specimen sequenced in a study of cytomegalovirus exposure and HLA in healthy donors. The repertoire was sequenced with immunoSEQ multiplex PCR; TCRdb's copy has only in-frame clones and lacks some. The data contain 260,000 or so clones, 80% to 95% of them seen just once; the ten biggest clones take up around 3.1%. Input material: PBMCs. Receptors originate from a woman aged 30 to 39 in good health and CMV-seronegative.

The chain links TRBV27 to TRBJ2-7; no clear D gene. Trimming removed 5 bases from V and 6 bases from J, with 14 bases in between. The germline V gene has CDR1 MNHEY and CDR2 SMNVEV (reference sequence). This CDR3 is 13 amino acids long. The CDR3 sequence is CASSRSTPSEQYF. In DNA form, the CDR3 reads TGTGCCAGCAGTCGTTCGACCCCCTCCGAGCAGTACTTC.

There are a few counts of this clone. The rearrangement joins TRBV28 to TRBJ2-7, with TRBD1 matching 7 bases. Germline trimming cut 8 bases from V and 5 bases from J; bases unmatched to any gene: 9. CDR1 is MDHEN, CDR2 SYDVKM, per germline. The CDR3 is made up of 13 amino acids. The CDR3 spells CASQGVLLNEQYF. The CDR3 bases are TGTGCCAGCCAGGGGGTCTTGCTAAACGAGCAGTACTTC.

The chain is built from TRBV9 and TRBJ1-5; D is perhaps TRBD1 (5 bases). V was trimmed by 3 bases and J by 5 bases, leaving 9 bases between them. Germline V gene sequence: CDR1 SGDLS, CDR2 YYNGEE. This CDR3 has 13 amino acids. CDR3 region: CASSAGTHQPQHF. Here the CDR3 DNA reads TGTGCCAGCAGCGCAGGGACGCATCAGCCCCAGCATTTT.

The V and J genes are TRBV4-3 and TRBJ2-3, with 11 nucleotides matching TRBD2. Germline V lookup: CDR1 LGHNA, CDR2 YSLEER. With V trimmed by 1 base and J by 5 bases, 5 bases remained unmatched. This CDR3 is built from 16 residues. CDR3 nucleotide sequence: TGCGCCAGCAGCCAAGGGCCCCTAGCGGGAGGAGATACGCAGTATTTT. It yields the protein CASSQGPLAGGDTQYF.

The CDR3 protein is CASGRTAGELFF. The CDR3 DNA follows: TGTGCCAGCGGAAGGACTGCCGGGGAGCTGTTTTTT. The rearrangement uses TRBV2 and TRBJ2-2; a possible D gene is TRBD2 (5 bases). Germline CDR1 SNHLY, CDR2 FYNNEI. V gave up 8 bases and J gave up 6 bases, with 10 bases separating them. The CDR3 sequence is 12 residues long.

The V gene is TRBV11-2, the J gene TRBJ2-2; D remains unclear. Per germline, CDR1 SGHAT and CDR2 FQNNGV. There are 14 residues in the CDR3. Deletions cut 0 bases from V and 5 bases from J, with 7 bases between. The CDR3 sequence: CASSLDWGTGELFF. The CDR3 nucleotides are TGTGCCAGCAGCTTAGATTGGGGTACCGGGGAGCTGTTTTTT.

The rearrangement uses TRBV29-1 and TRBJ2-7, with unresolved D. The CDR3 consists of 12 residues. The germline V gene encodes CDR1 SQVTM and CDR2 ANQGSEA. V dropped 5 bases and J dropped 5 bases, with 13 bases sitting between them. The CDR3 here is CSVSMYRDEQYF. The CDR3 DNA sequence: TGCAGCGTTTCGATGTACCGGGACGAGCAGTACTTC.

The CDR3 nucleotides are TGTGCCAGCACTCGGGACACTCGGGCAGATACGCAGTATTTT. This encodes CASTRDTRADTQYF. This chain joins TRBV2 and TRBJ2-3; a weak D match, TRBD1 (6 bases). The CDR3 runs 14 residues. Trimming cost V 7 bases and J 4 bases, with 15 bases left between them. The germline CDR1 and CDR2 sequences are SNHLY and FYNNEI.

The V gene is TRBV27, the J gene TRBJ2-5; TRBD1 matches 8 bases. With 6 bases clipped from V and 2 bases from J, the junction kept 5 bases outside the gene matches. CDR1 and CDR2 (germline): MNHEY, SMNVEV (reference sequence). The CDR3 extends over 14 amino acids. The DNA for the CDR3 is TGTGCCAGCAGCTTCTGGGACAGGCAAGAGACCCAGTACTTC. This sequence encodes CASSFWDRQETQYF.

This chain uses TRBV18 with TRBJ1-1, with 9 bases lining up with TRBD1. The germline gives CDR1 KGHSH, CDR2 LQKENI. V lost 3 bases and J lost 1; bases outside the gene matches: 0. The CDR3 contains 14 residues. Here the CDR3 DNA reads TGTGCCAGCTCACCGGGACAGGGGAACACTGAAGCTTTCTTT. It specifies CASSPGQGNTEAFF.

The chain is built from TRBV15 and TRBJ2-1; TRBD2 is a possible D gene (5 bases). This CDR3 is 15 amino acids long. Germline loops: CDR1 LNHNV, CDR2 YYDKDF (reference sequence). Trimming took off 1 base at V and 4 bases at J, with 11 bases between the two ends. This CDR3 is CATSRGGVDYNEQFF. The CDR3 nucleotides are TGTGCCACCAGCAGAGGGGGAGTAGATTACAATGAGCAGTTCTTC. The full variable domain, its missing parts supplied by reference TRBV15 and TRBJ2-1, is DAMVIQNPRYQVTQFGKPVTLSCSQTLNHNVMYWYQQKSSQAPKLLFHYYDKDFNNEADTPDNFQSRRPNTSFCFLDIRSPGLGDTAMYLCATSRGGVDYNEQFFGPGTRLTVL.

The V and J genes are TRBV6-5 and TRBJ2-1; 11 positions agree with TRBD1. Germline assignment: CDR1 MNHEY and CDR2 SVGAGI. The CDR3 is 15 amino acids. V was clipped by 7 bases and J by 6 bases; unmatched bases: 8. DNA of the CDR3: TGTGCCAGCACCGCTCCGGGACAGGGGGTCAATGAGCAGTTCTTC. Translated, it gives CASTAPGQGVNEQFF.

This chain connects TRBV19 to TRBJ1-2; 9 bases are shared with TRBD1. This CDR3 spans 14 amino acids. V lost 10 bases to trimming and J lost 1 base; unmatched junction nucleotides: 7. The V gene's germline CDR1 is LNHDA and CDR2 SQIVND (reference sequence). CDR3 protein: CATRQGGNNYGYTF. The CDR3 nucleotides read TGTGCCACCCGACAGGGGGGTAATAACTATGGCTACACCTTC.

The CDR3 DNA reads TGTGCTAGTGGTTTGGTGGGGAATGAGCAGTTCTTC. This encodes CASGLVGNEQFF. The chain links TRBV12-5 to TRBJ2-1; D is uncertain. Germline V gene sequence: CDR1 LGHNT, CDR2 FRNRAP. Trimming shortened V by 0 bases and J by 7 bases, and 4 bases separated the two germline ends. The CDR3 extends over 12 amino acids.

This sequence joins TRBV4-1 and TRBJ1-2, with TRBD1 identical over 8 bases. Germline CDR1 and CDR2: MGHRA and YSYEKL. Trimming at V came to 0 bases and at J to 6 bases, leaving 6 bases not matched to a gene. This CDR3 region has 15 residues. The CDR3: CASSQEDRGRHGYTF. CDR3 nucleotide sequence: TGCGCCAGCAGCCAAGAAGACAGGGGACGGCATGGCTACACCTTC.

The J gene is TRBJ1-4, the V gene TRBV5-1; D call uncertain. Germline CDR1 and CDR2: SGHRS and YFSETQ. Trimming pared 0 bases from V and 0 bases from J, leaving 6 bases between. The CDR3 sequence is 15 residues long. The CDR3 here is CASSLEWATNEKLFF. CDR3 nucleotide sequence: TGCGCCAGCAGCTTGGAGTGGGCAACTAATGAAAAACTGTTTTTT.

The chain links TRBV2 to TRBJ2-7; D may be TRBD2 (5 bases). The CDR3 totals 13 residues. Germline V gives CDR1 SNHLY, CDR2 FYNNEI. Trimming left V 7 bases short and J 2 bases short, with 12 bases between. CDR3: CASKGAGTYEQYF. In DNA, the CDR3 is TGTGCCAGCAAGGGAGCAGGTACCTACGAGCAGTACTTC.

The sample holds one count of this clone. V gene TRBV5-1 combines with J gene TRBJ1-1; 7 bases are a match to TRBD1. The CDR3 is 13 residues long. V lost 4 bases to trimming and J lost 2 bases; unmatched junction nucleotides: 2. The germline V gene encodes CDR1 SGHRS and CDR2 YFSETQ. CDR3 sequence (DNA): TGCGCCAGCAGCACAGGGGTTAACACTGAAGCTTTCTTT. It is translated as CASSTGVNTEAFF.

V gene TRBV25-1 combines with J gene TRBJ2-1; 8 bases are a match to TRBD1. The CDR3 extends over 17 amino acids. Germline loops: CDR1 MGHDK, CDR2 SYGVNS. With V trimmed by 4 bases and J by 0 bases, 8 bases remained unmatched. Written as DNA, the CDR3 is TGTGCCAGCAGTGCGAGGACAGGGATTAGCTCCTACAATGAGCAGTTCTTC. Protein product: CASSARTGISSYNEQFF.

The chain carries TRBV19 and TRBJ1-2, with D tentatively TRBD1 (5 bases). The CDR3 consists of 15 residues. The V end lost 7 bases, the J end lost 1 base, and 16 bases lay between the germline ends. Germline assignment: CDR1 LNHDA and CDR2 SQIVND (reference sequence). CDR3 protein: CASMGLQRGNYGYTF. The DNA for the CDR3 is TGTGCCAGTATGGGACTCCAAAGGGGTAACTATGGCTACACCTTC. Together with reference TRBV19 and TRBJ1-2, the CDR3 gives the full variable domain: DGGITQSPKYLFRKEGQNVTLSCEQNLNHDAMYWYRQDPGQGLRLIYYSQIVNDFQKGDIAEGYSVSREKKESFPLTVTSAQKNPTAFYLCASMGLQRGNYGYTFGSGTRLTVV.

The chain uses TRBV27 and TRBJ1-5; D unclear. The V gene's germline CDR1 is MNHEY and CDR2 SMNVEV (reference sequence). V lost 1 base, J lost 8 bases, and 9 bases lay in between. This CDR3 has 13 residues. DNA of the CDR3: TGTGCCAGCAGTTTATATGGGATAAAGCCCCAGCATTTT. It translates to CASSLYGIKPQHF.

This clone was recorded once. V is TRBV27 and J is TRBJ2-7, with no clear D. Germline CDR1 and CDR2: MNHEY and SMNVEV (reference sequence). The V and J ends lost 2 bases and 1 base respectively, with 12 bases between them. This CDR3 is 15 amino acids long. CDR3: CASSLAAGHSYEQYF. The CDR3 coding sequence is TGTGCCAGCAGTTTAGCGGCAGGTCATTCCTACGAGCAGTACTTC.

This clone has a single count. This rearrangement joins TRBV6-5 to TRBJ2-5; 7 bases align to TRBD2. J lost 5 bases, V lost 6 bases, and 12 bases had no gene match. CDR1 is MNHEY and CDR2 is SVGAGI in the germline V gene. The CDR3 is 15 residues long. CDR3 bases: TGTGCCAGCAGCCGGACTAGGGAGGATTGGGAGACCCAGTACTTC. Its protein is CASSRTREDWETQYF.

V gene TRBV5-6 combines with J gene TRBJ1-1; TRBD1 matches 7 bases. The trim removed 3 bases at V and 5 bases at J, leaving 4 bases unmatched. CDR1 and CDR2 (germline): SGHDT, YYEEEE. The CDR3 is 13 amino acids. CDR3 amino acids: CASSSGGRTEAFF. The CDR3 DNA is TGTGCCAGCAGCTCAGGGGGTCGGACTGAAGCTTTCTTT.

The V call is TRBV28, the J call TRBJ2-7; TRBD1 matches at 7 bases. The junction had 9 bases not matched to a gene; V was cut back by 5 bases and J by 2 bases. Looked up from germline, CDR1 is MDHEN and CDR2 is SYDVKM. This CDR3 is 15 amino acids long. CDR3 nucleotide sequence: TGTGCCAGCAGTAACAGGGGCCCTACGACCTACGAGCAGTACTTC. This translates into CASSNRGPTTYEQYF.